This paragraph reports one T cell receptor beta chain. V lost 5 bases and J lost 0, with 9 bases in between. The V gene's germline CDR1 is SNHLY and CDR2 FYNNEI. There are 14 residues in the CDR3. This specimen comes from a study of siplizumab effects on memory and regulatory T cells. Per sample, about 10^5 TCR templates underwent assay. Using immunoSEQ multiplex PCR, the repertoire was profiled, and TCRdb retains in-frame clones only, with some absent. The sample holds 95,000 to 100,000 clones, about 90% seen once. The genes are TRBV2 and TRBJ2-3; D not resolved. The clonotype was recovered from a human donor in good health. Sequenced sample: non-Treg CD4+ T cells sorted from blood. The CDR3 sequence: CASSPTLSTDTQYF. In DNA, the CDR3 is TGTGCCAGCAGTCCAACACTAAGCACAGATACGCAGTATTTT.